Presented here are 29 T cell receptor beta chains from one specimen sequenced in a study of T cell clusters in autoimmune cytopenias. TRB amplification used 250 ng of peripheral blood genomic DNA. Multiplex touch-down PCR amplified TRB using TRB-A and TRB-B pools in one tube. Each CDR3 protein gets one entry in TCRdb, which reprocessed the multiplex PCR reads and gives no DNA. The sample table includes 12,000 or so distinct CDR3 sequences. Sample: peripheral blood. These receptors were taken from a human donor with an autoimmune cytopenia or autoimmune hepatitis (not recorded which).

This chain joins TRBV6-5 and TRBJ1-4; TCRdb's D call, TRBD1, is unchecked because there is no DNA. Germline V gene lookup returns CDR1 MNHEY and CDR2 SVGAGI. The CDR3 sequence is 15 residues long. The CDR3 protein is CASSSTGTGGEKLFF.

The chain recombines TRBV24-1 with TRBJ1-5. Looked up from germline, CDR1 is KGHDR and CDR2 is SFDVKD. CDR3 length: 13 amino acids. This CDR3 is CATPAADNQPQHF.

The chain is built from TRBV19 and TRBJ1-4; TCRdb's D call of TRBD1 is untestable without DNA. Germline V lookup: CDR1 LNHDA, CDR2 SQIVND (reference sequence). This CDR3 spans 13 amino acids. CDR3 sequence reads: CASNFGGQEKLFF.

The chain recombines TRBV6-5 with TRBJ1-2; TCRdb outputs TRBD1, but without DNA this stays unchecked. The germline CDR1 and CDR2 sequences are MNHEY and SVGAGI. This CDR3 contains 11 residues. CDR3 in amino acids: CASSKGDGYTF.

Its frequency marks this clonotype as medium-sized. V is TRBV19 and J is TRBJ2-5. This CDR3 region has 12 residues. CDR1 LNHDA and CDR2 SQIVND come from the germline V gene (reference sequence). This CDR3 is CASGLTGETQYF.

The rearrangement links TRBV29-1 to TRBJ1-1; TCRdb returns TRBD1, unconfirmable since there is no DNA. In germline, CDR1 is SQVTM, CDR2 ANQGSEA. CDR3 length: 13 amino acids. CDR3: CSVRDRVNTEAFF. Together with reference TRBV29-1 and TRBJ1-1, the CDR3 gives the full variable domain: SAVISQKPSRDICQRGTSLTIQCQVDSQVTMMFWYRQQPGQSLTLIATANQGSEATYESGFVIDKFPISRPNLTFSTLTVSNMSPEDSSIYLCSVRDRVNTEAFFGQGTRLTVV.

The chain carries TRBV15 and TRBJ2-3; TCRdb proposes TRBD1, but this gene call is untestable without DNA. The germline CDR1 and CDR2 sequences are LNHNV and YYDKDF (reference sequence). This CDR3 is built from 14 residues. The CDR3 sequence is CATETGGSTDTQYF.

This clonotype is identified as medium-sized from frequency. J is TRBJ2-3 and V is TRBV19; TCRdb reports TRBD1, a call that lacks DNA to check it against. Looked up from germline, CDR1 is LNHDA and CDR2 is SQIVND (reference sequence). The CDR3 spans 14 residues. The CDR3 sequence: CASNRDRVTDTQYF.

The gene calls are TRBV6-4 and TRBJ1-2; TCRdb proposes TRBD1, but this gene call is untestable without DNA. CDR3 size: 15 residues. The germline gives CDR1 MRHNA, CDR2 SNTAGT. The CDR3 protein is CASSTTGQDGGGYTF.

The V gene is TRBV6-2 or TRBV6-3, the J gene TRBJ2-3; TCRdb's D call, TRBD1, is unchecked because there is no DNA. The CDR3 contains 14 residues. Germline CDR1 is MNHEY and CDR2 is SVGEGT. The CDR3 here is CASSPGGSTDTQYF.

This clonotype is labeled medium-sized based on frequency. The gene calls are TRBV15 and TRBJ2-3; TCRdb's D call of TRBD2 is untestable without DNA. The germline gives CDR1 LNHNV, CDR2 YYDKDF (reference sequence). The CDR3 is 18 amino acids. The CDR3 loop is CATSRGGGVGLGTDTQYF.

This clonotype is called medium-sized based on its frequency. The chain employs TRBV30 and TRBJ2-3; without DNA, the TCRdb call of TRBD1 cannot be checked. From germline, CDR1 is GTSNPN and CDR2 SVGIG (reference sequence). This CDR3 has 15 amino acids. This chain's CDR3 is CAWGDRGASTDTQYF.

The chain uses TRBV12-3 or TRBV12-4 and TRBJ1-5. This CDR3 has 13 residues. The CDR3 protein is CASALGSNQPQHF.

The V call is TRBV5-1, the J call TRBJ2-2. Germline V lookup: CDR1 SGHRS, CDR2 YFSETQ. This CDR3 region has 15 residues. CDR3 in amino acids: CASGKTELNTGELFF.

The CDR3 reads CASLWGGNQPQHF. The V gene is TRBV27, the J gene TRBJ1-5; TCRdb selects TRBD1, and the lack of DNA leaves this call unchecked. The CDR3 contains 13 residues. Germline values: CDR1 MNHEY, CDR2 SMNVEV (reference sequence).

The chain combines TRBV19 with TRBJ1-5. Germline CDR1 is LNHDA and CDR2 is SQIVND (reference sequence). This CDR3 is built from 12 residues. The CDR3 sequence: CASMGNRQPQHF.

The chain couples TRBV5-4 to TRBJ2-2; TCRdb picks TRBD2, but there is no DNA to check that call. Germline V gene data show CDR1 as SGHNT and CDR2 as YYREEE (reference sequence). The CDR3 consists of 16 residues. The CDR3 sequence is CASSLGLAGVTGELFF. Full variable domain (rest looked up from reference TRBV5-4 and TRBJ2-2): ETGVTQSPTHLIKTRGQQVTLRCSSQSGHNTVSWYQQALGQGPQFIFQYYREEENGRGNFPPRFSGLQFPNYSSELNVNALELDDSALYLCASSLGLAGVTGELFFGEGSRLTVL.

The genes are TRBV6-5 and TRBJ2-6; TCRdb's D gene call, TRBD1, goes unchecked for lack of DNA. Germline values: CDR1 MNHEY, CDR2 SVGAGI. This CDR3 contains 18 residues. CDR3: CASSYWGTGRSGANVLTF.

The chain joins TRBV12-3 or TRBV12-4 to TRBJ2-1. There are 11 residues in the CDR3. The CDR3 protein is CASSLGNEQFF.

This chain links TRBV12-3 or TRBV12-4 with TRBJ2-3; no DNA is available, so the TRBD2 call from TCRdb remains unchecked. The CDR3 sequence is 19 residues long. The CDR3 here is CASSSTSGGPPTFTDTQYF.

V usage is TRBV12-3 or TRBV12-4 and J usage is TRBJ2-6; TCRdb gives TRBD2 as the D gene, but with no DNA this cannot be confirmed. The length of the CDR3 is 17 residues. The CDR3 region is CASSLAPGLAGANVLTF.

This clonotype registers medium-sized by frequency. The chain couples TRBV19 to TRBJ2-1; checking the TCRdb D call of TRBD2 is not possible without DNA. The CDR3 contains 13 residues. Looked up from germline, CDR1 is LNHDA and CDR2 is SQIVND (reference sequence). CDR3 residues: CASGTSGRGEQFF.

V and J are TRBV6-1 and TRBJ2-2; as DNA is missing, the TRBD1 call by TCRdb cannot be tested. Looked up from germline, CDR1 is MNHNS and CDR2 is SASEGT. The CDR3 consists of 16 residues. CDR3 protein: CASSEAGTGSTGELFF.

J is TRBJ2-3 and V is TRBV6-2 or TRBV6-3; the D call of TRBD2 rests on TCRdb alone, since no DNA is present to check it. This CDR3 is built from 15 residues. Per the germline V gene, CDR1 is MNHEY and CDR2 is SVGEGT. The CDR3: CASQDGRRLTDTQYF.

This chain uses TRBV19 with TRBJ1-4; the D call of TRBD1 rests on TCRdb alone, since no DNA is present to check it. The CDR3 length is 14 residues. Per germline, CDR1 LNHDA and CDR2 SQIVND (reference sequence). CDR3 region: CASSGWDIPEKLFF.

The CDR3: CASSPITGQRDSPLHF. The chain links TRBV18 to TRBJ1-1; absent DNA, TCRdb's TRBD1 call cannot be checked. Germline V gives CDR1 KGHSH, CDR2 LQKENI. The CDR3 totals 16 residues.

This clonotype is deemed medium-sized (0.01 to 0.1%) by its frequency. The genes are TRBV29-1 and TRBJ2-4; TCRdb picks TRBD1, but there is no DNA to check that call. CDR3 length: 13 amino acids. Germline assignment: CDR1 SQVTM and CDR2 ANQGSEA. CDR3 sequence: CSVDPGQGSIQYF.

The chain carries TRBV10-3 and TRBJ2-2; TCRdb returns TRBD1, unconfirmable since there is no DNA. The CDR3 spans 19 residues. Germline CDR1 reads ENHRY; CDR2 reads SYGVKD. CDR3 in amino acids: CAISDQGAGGLEFPGELFF.

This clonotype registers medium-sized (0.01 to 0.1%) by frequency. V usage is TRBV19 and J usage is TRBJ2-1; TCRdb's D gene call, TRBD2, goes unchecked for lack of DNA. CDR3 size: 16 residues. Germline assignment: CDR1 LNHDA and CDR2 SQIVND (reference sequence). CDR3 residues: CASSKEREGHNNEQFF.